A selection of T cell receptor beta chains follows, all from one sample in a study of siplizumab effects on memory and regulatory T cells. This table comes from immunoSEQ multiplex PCR, and its TCRdb copy is limited to in-frame clones, with some not included. The sample lists 85,000 to 130,000 clones, over 90% seen once, with approximately 0.62% in the top ten. Sequenced material: Tregs sorted from blood. These receptors originate from a human donor in good health. Both conserved end residues are part of each CDR3. D genes are given only for firm matches. Clone size appears in some rows only: once, few, many, or a class for an expanded clone.

TRBV6-1,TRBD1,TRBJ1-1,-,CASSGAGQGGYTEAFF,TGTGCCAGCAGTGGAGCCGGACAGGGGGGGTACACTGAAGCTTTCTTT
TRBV4-2,TRBD2,TRBJ2-5,-,CASSQDPASGETQYF,TGTGCCAGCAGCCAAGATCCGGCTAGCGGAGAGACCCAGTACTTC
TRBV7-2,-,TRBJ2-3,once,CASSLNLLGDTQYF,TGTGCCAGCAGCTTAAATCTCCTAGGAGATACGCAGTATTTT
TRBV5-1,TRBD2,TRBJ2-5,-,CASGEGRTAGGFQETQYF,TGCGCCAGCGGGGAGGGTAGAACGGCGGGAGGCTTTCAAGAGACCCAGTACTTC
TRBV30,-,TRBJ2-5,-,CAWAAGRRIEETQYF,TGTGCCTGGGCCGCTGGCCGCAGGATCGAAGAGACCCAGTACTTC
TRBV7-2,-,TRBJ1-2,-,CASSFRANYGYTF,TGTGCCAGCAGCTTCAGGGCTAACTATGGCTACACCTTC
TRBV7-9,TRBD1,TRBJ1-1,once,CASSRQGAEAFF,TGTGCCAGCAGCCGACAGGGGGCTGAAGCTTTCTTT
TRBV6-1,-,TRBJ2-7,-,CASSEAPVYEQYF,TGTGCCAGCAGTGAAGCCCCAGTCTACGAGCAGTACTTC
TRBV18,-,TRBJ1-6,-,CASSHSTADNSPLHF,TGTGCCAGCTCTCACAGCACGGCCGATAATTCACCCCTCCACTTT
TRBV4-1,-,TRBJ1-5,-,CASSQDHGSNQPQHF,TGCGCCAGCAGCCAAGATCACGGTAGCAATCAGCCCCAGCATTTT
TRBV4-1,-,TRBJ2-6,-,CASSQDAPTGANVLTF,TGCGCCAGCAGCCAAGATGCACCCACGGGGGCCAACGTCCTGACTTTC
TRBV19,-,TRBJ2-2,-,CASSIDLRGRATGELFF,TGTGCCAGTAGTATAGATCTAAGGGGGAGGGCCACCGGGGAGCTGTTTTTT
TRBV6-5,TRBD1,TRBJ1-5,-,CASSPGTGRNQPQHF,TGTGCCAGCAGTCCCGGGACAGGGAGAAATCAGCCCCAGCATTTT
TRBV18,-,TRBJ2-7,once,CASSSQGKEQYF,TGTGCCAGCTCATCGCAGGGGAAAGAGCAGTACTTC
TRBV7-2,TRBD1,TRBJ2-5,-,CASSRQTGQETQYF,TGTGCCAGCAGCCGCCAGACAGGGCAAGAGACCCAGTACTTC
TRBV9,-,TRBJ2-5,-,CASSVVYGRQETQYF,TGTGCCAGCAGCGTAGTCTACGGCAGACAAGAGACCCAGTACTTC
TRBV19,TRBD1,TRBJ2-5,-,CASSIGVTGAETQYF,TGTGCCAGTAGTATAGGTGTTACAGGGGCAGAGACCCAGTACTTC
TRBV2,-,TRBJ2-3,-,CASRRTRTDTQYF,TGTGCCAGCAGAAGGACACGCACAGATACGCAGTATTTT
TRBV6-5,-,TRBJ2-7,-,CASSSSSYEQYF,TGTGCCAGCAGTTCGAGCTCCTACGAGCAGTACTTC
TRBV5-6,TRBD1,TRBJ1-2,-,CASSWGQETSYGYTF,TGTGCCAGCAGCTGGGGACAGGAGACCTCCTATGGCTACACCTTC
TRBV5-1,TRBD1,TRBJ2-5,-,CASSNIGTGPGETQYF,TGCGCCAGCAGCAATATAGGGACAGGCCCTGGGGAGACCCAGTACTTC
TRBV4-2,-,TRBJ2-5,-,CASSQGTYQETQYF,TGTGCCAGCAGCCAAGGGACTTACCAAGAGACCCAGTACTTC
TRBV9,-,TRBJ2-3,-,CASSPGQGTDTQYF,TGTGCCAGCAGCCCGGGACAAGGCACAGATACGCAGTATTTT
TRBV10-3,-,TRBJ1-2,once,CAIRDITNFYGYTF,TGTGCCATCAGGGACATAACCAATTTCTATGGCTACACCTTC
TRBV7-2,-,TRBJ2-7,-,CASSPGLGSYEQYF,TGTGCCAGCAGCCCCGGACTCGGCTCCTACGAGCAGTACTTC
TRBV19,-,TRBJ2-3,-,CASSIGLESGNTQYF,TGTGCCAGTAGTATCGGGCTAGAGAGCGGAAATACGCAGTATTTT
TRBV4-2,-,TRBJ1-2,few,CASSQGWGYGYTF,TGTGCCAGCAGCCAAGGGTGGGGCTATGGCTACACCTTC
TRBV2,TRBD1,TRBJ2-7,-,CASRKGQGAYEQYF,TGTGCCAGTAGAAAGGGACAGGGGGCCTACGAGCAGTACTTC
TRBV19,-,TRBJ1-1,-,CATRMPAANTEAFF,TGTGCCACCCGAATGCCAGCCGCGAACACTGAAGCTTTCTTT
TRBV29-1,TRBD1,TRBJ1-5,-,CSVSRGTNQPQHF,TGCAGCGTGTCCAGGGGGACCAATCAGCCCCAGCATTTT
TRBV11-2,-,TRBJ2-1,-,CASRLRGGQYNEQFF,TGTGCCAGCAGGTTACGGGGGGGACAGTACAATGAGCAGTTCTTC
TRBV5-6,-,TRBJ1-2,once,CASSLAVDRSYGYTF,TGTGCCAGCAGCTTGGCCGTTGACAGGTCCTATGGCTACACCTTC
TRBV14,-,TRBJ1-1,once,CASSQFPNTEAFF,TGTGCCAGCAGCCAATTTCCGAACACTGAAGCTTTCTTT
TRBV9,-,TRBJ2-3,once,CASSVGVTQYF,TGTGCCAGCAGCGTAGGGGTTACGCAGTATTTT
TRBV7-2,TRBD1,TRBJ1-1,-,CASRLQGMNTEAFF,TGTGCCAGCAGACTACAGGGGATGAACACTGAAGCTTTCTTT
TRBV19,-,TRBJ1-5,-,CASSIARVQPQHF,TGTGCCAGTAGTATAGCCAGGGTTCAGCCCCAGCATTTT
TRBV6-5,-,TRBJ2-1,-,CASSYPGNNEQFF,TGTGCCAGCAGTTACCCTGGAAACAATGAGCAGTTCTTC
TRBV5-1,TRBD1,TRBJ2-7,-,CASSWDRVYEQYF,TGCGCCAGCAGCTGGGACAGGGTGTACGAGCAGTACTTC
TRBV2,TRBD1,TRBJ2-7,-,CASGEDRGSSYF,TGTGCCAGCGGTGAGGACAGGGGTAGTTCGTACTTC
TRBV30,-,TRBJ1-6,-,CAWVLDSPLHF,TGTGCCTGGGTCCTGGATTCACCCCTCCACTTT
TRBV19,-,TRBJ1-1,-,CASNGLGAKTEAFF,TGTGCCAGTAATGGGTTGGGGGCTAAGACTGAAGCTTTCTTT
TRBV19,-,TRBJ2-2,once,CASSIEPVGELFF,TGTGCCAGTAGTATTGAGCCAGTCGGGGAGCTGTTTTTT
TRBV30,TRBD2,TRBJ2-3,few,CAWSVGGGPIGTDTQYF,TGTGCCTGGAGTGTAGGCGGGGGGCCGATAGGCACAGATACGCAGTATTTT
TRBV27,-,TRBJ2-2,-,CASSWTGYTGELFF,TGTGCCAGCAGCTGGACGGGATACACCGGGGAGCTGTTTTTT
TRBV19,TRBD1,TRBJ1-1,-,CASSHRGNTEAFF,TGTGCCAGTAGCCACAGGGGAAACACTGAAGCTTTCTTT
TRBV14,-,TRBJ2-7,-,CASSQIDYEQYF,TGTGCCAGCAGCCAAATAGATTACGAGCAGTACTTC
TRBV30,TRBD1,TRBJ2-7,-,CAWRRDRPYEQYF,TGTGCCTGGAGACGGGACAGACCCTACGAGCAGTACTTC
TRBV2,-,TRBJ2-7,-,CASSRGIIYEQYF,TGTGCCAGCAGTCGGGGGATCATCTACGAGCAGTACTTC
TRBV18,-,TRBJ2-5,-,CASSPTSLETQYF,TGTGCCAGCTCACCCACTAGCTTGGAGACCCAGTACTTC
TRBV6-1,-,TRBJ1-1,-,CASSESTEAFF,TGTGCCAGCAGTGAATCGACTGAAGCTTTCTTT
TRBV5-6,TRBD1,TRBJ2-2,once,CASSSLDRGRFGTGELFF,TGTGCCAGCAGCTCCCTCGACAGGGGCCGTTTTGGGACCGGGGAGCTGTTTTTT
TRBV30,TRBD1,TRBJ1-4,-,CAWTRQGEKLFF,TGTGCCTGGACAAGACAGGGGGAAAAACTGTTTTTT
TRBV27,-,TRBJ2-6,-,CASSFWKSGANVLTF,TGTGCCAGCAGTTTCTGGAAGTCTGGGGCCAACGTCCTGACTTTC
TRBV19,TRBD2,TRBJ2-1,-,CASTPGLAFYNEQFF,TGTGCCAGTACCCCGGGACTAGCATTTTACAATGAGCAGTTCTTC
TRBV19,-,TRBJ2-2,-,CASSIIGLPAGELFF,TGTGCCAGTAGTATAATTGGCCTACCGGCGGGGGAGCTGTTTTTT
TRBV6-5,-,TRBJ2-3,-,CASSWGSRGDTQYF,TGTGCCAGCAGTTGGGGGAGCCGTGGAGATACGCAGTATTTT
TRBV4-1,-,TRBJ1-2,-,CASSQVGGSGYTF,TGCGCCAGCAGCCAAGTCGGGGGAAGCGGCTACACCTTC
TRBV25-1,-,TRBJ1-2,-,CASSGRYGYTF,TGTGCCAGCAGTGGTCGTTATGGCTACACCTTC